Below are 5 T cell receptor beta chains sequenced from a single sample in a study of T cells in Graves' hyperthyroidism and ophthalmopathy (dated by TCRdb to about 2019). The library was made by multiplex PCR. The reads were generated on an Illumina HiSeq 2000. The TCR beta CDR3 regions were amplified from RNA transcripts. The first round of RT-PCR for the TCR CDR3 was performed with the HTBI primer set and the Qiagen OneStep RT-PCR kit. TCRdb itself trimmed the public reads at Q25 with fastp, ran MiXCR and retained productive beta chains. Every distinct CDR3 protein forms one entry, paired with its most common genes and DNA. Across this sample there are roughly 400,000 distinct CDR3 sequences, with approximately 14% seen only once. Around a quarter of the sample belongs to the ten largest clones. The sequencing input was blood. The receptors here all came from a woman aged 18-35 years with Graves' hyperthyroidism that later progressed to Graves' ophthalmopathy.

The chain uses TRBV9 and TRBJ2-1; 8 bases agree with TRBD1. There are 18 residues in the CDR3. Germline-derived CDR1 and CDR2 are SGDLS and YYNGEE. The V gene end was trimmed by 3 bases and the J gene end by 0 bases; junction bases not matched to a gene: 11. This CDR3 is CASSDLGGQVSSYNEQFF. In DNA form, the CDR3 reads TGTGCCAGCAGCGACCTCGGGGGACAGGTGAGCTCCTACAATGAGCAGTTCTTC.

With regard to this clonotype: A much larger clone lies one base from this, so it may be a read error. This rearrangement joins TRBV11-2 to TRBJ2-2; D uncertain. In germline, CDR1 is SGHAT, CDR2 FQNNGV. This CDR3 is 15 amino acids long. The CDR3: CTSSFWITGTGELFF. As DNA, the CDR3 is TGTACCAGCAGCTTTTGGATTACCGGTACCGGGGAGCTGTTTTTT. The whole variable domain, filled in from reference TRBV11-2 and TRBJ2-2, reads EAGVAQSPRYKIIEKRQSVAFWCNPISGHATLYWYQQILGQGPKLLIQFQNNGVVDDSQLPKDRFSAERLKGVDSTLKIQPAKLEDSAVYLCTSSFWITGTGELFFGEGSRLTVL.

This clonotype was seen at least ten times. The J gene is TRBJ2-3, the V gene TRBV6-1; D uncertain. The CDR3 runs to 13 residues. Germline V CDR1 and CDR2: MNHNS, SASEGT. V was pared by 8 bases and J by 5 bases, with 14 bases between. The CDR3 nucleotides are TGTGCCAGCCATCACGACGGTAAAGATACGCAGTATTTT. Residues: CASHHDGKDTQYF.

This clonotype was observed at least ten times. V gene TRBV28 combines with J gene TRBJ2-1; TRBD1 aligns across 7 bases. In germline, CDR1 is MDHEN, CDR2 SYDVKM. The CDR3 totals 18 residues. V lost 3 bases, J lost 6 bases, and 17 bases stayed unmatched. The CDR3 reads CASSLGRGWPLTFNEQFF. CDR3 nucleotides: TGTGCCAGCAGTTTGGGCAGGGGGTGGCCTCTTACATTCAATGAGCAGTTCTTC.

CDR3 in DNA: TGTGCCAGCAGTGAAGCGGGGACAGGTTTGAACACTGAAGCTTTCTTT. Its protein is CASSEAGTGLNTEAFF. V is TRBV2 and J is TRBJ1-1; 8 positions match TRBD1. This CDR3 comprises 16 residues. J gave up 0 bases and V 0 bases, and 3 bases lay outside the gene matches. CDR1 and CDR2 from the germline V gene are SNHLY and FYNNEI.